Following are 8 T cell receptor beta chains from one sample sequenced in a study of human T cells and chemical hapten exposure. The time point here: pre-sensitization, week 0. This sample's treatment: therapeutic diphenylcyclopropenone sensitization with weekly scalp DPC. Each CDR3 protein is one row after TCRdb ran MiXCR on the RACE reads. The sample consists of tens of thousands of distinct CDR3 sequences, over 9.5% of them appearing once. The sequenced sample was whole blood, obtained in connection with sensitization to the hapten diphenylcyclopropenone (DPC). These TCRs come from a man aged 25-40 years with alopecia areata. Some clones in this sample may be carry-over from other donors' samples.

This clonotype was recorded at least ten times. The chain uses TRBV28 and TRBJ2-7; 7 bases line up with TRBD2. Germline V lookup: CDR1 MDHEN, CDR2 SYDVKM. V was clipped by 5 bases and J by 3 bases; unmatched bases: 1. This CDR3 has 12 amino acids. The DNA of the CDR3 is TGTGCCAGCAGTGTAGCGGGCTACGAGCAGTACGTC. Protein sequence: CASSVAGYEQYV.

This clonotype has at least ten counts. J is TRBJ2-1 and V is TRBV20-1, with 7 bases fitting TRBD2. V was pared by 5 bases and J by 0 bases, with 7 bases of the junction left unmatched. The CDR3 has 15 amino acids. Germline V gives CDR1 DFQATT, CDR2 SNEGSKA (reference sequence). Here the CDR3 DNA reads TGCAGTGCTCCGACTAGCTTTCGCTCCTACAATGAGCAGTTCTTC. Protein sequence: CSAPTSFRSYNEQFF.

This clonotype was seen more than once but under ten times. V is TRBV6-6 and J is TRBJ1-2, with 11 bases lining up with TRBD1. Germline V gene lookup returns CDR1 MNHNY and CDR2 SVGAGI (reference sequence). Trimming took 4 bases from V and 6 from J; bases not matched to a gene: 7. This CDR3 has 15 amino acids. CDR3 protein: CASSSRTGGVDGYTF. The CDR3 DNA reads TGTGCCAGCAGTTCCCGGACAGGGGGCGTCGATGGCTACACCTTC.

This chain links TRBV27 with TRBJ2-1, with D unresolved. Germline V lookup: CDR1 MNHEY, CDR2 SMNVEV (reference sequence). The CDR3 has 11 amino acids. Trimming took 6 bases from V and 8 from J, leaving 8 bases between them. The CDR3: CASSLGDEQFF. In nucleotides, the CDR3 is TGTGCCAGCAGCCTAGGTGATGAGCAGTTCTTC.

The genes are TRBV10-3 and TRBJ2-7; D is perhaps TRBD2 (5 bases). The CDR3 sequence is 14 residues long. Trimming cost V 6 bases and J 3 bases, with 15 bases left between them. CDR1 is ENHRY, CDR2 SYGVKD, per germline. CDR3: CAISQSLANYEQYF. As DNA, the CDR3 is TGTGCCATCAGCCAAAGCCTAGCTAACTACGAGCAGTACTTC.

This clonotype was counted a few times. This chain connects TRBV7-6 to TRBJ2-1; the D gene is possibly TRBD2 (5 bases). The V and J ends lost 1 base and 4 bases respectively, with 8 bases between them. This CDR3 comprises 14 residues. Germline assignment: CDR1 SGHVS and CDR2 FNYEAQ. The CDR3 DNA reads TGTGCCAGCAGCTTAGATCGAGGGTACAATGAGCAGTTCTTC. This translates into CASSLDRGYNEQFF.

The chain combines TRBV12-3 or TRBV12-4 with TRBJ2-3; D remains unclear. CDR3 length: 14 residues. V was cut by 8 bases and J by 0 bases, with 12 bases left in between. DNA of the CDR3: TGTGCCAGCGTCGACCGTGGCAGCACAGATACGCAGTATTTT. Residues: CASVDRGSTDTQYF.

This clonotype was seen more than once but under ten times. This chain joins TRBV20-1 and TRBJ2-3; D gene ambiguous. In germline, CDR1 is DFQATT, CDR2 SNEGSKA (reference sequence). V lost 1 base and J lost 6, with 17 bases in between. The CDR3 has 15 residues. CDR3 in amino acids: CSARARRYRADTQYF. The CDR3 nucleotides are TGCAGTGCTAGAGCTCGAAGATATCGGGCGGATACGCAGTATTTT.